One sample yielded the 5 T cell receptor beta chains listed below, sequenced in a study of T-cell reconstitution after alpha-beta-depleted transplantation in children. TCRbeta library construction was performed incorporating unique molecular identifiers. TCRdb re-called the PCR reads through MiXCR, storing one row per CDR3 protein. The table has about 580,000 distinct CDR3 sequences, 23% seen once. Sequencing used PBMCs, mostly from graft donor cells, obtained 360 days after TCRalphabeta/CD19-depleted stem cell transplant. Receptors originate from a boy younger than two who had a stem cell transplant for acute myeloid leukemia, so the T cells may come from the graft donor.

This sequence joins TRBV4-3 and TRBJ2-2; no definite D call. Germline assignment: CDR1 LGHNA and CDR2 YSLEER. The CDR3 consists of 13 residues. V was clipped by 0 bases and J by 7 bases, with 6 bases between them. CDR3 protein: CASSQDRIGELFF. For the CDR3, the DNA is TGCGCCAGCAGCCAAGATCGGATCGGGGAGCTGTTTTTT.

This rearrangement joins TRBV24-1 to TRBJ2-1, with D tentatively TRBD2 (5 bases). The germline CDR1 and CDR2 sequences are KGHDR and SFDVKD. The V end was cut by 3 bases, the J end by 1 base, with 12 bases between. This CDR3 region has 16 residues. Here the CDR3 reads CATSDPVGGSYNEQFF. The CDR3 coding sequence is TGTGCCACCAGTGATCCCGTCGGAGGTTCCTACAATGAGCAGTTCTTC.

This clonotype was picked up many times. The V call is TRBV7-2, the J call TRBJ2-3, with D unclear. Trimming took off 0 bases at V and 2 bases at J, with 15 bases between the two ends. This CDR3 has 17 amino acids. The germline V gene encodes CDR1 SGHTA and CDR2 FQGNSA. The CDR3 DNA sequence: TGTGCCAGCAGCTTAGCCGGTTGGAGCTCTTCCACAGATACGCAGTATTTT. Translated, it gives CASSLAGWSSSTDTQYF.

This clonotype was picked up a small number of times. The rearrangement uses TRBV4-3 and TRBJ2-4, with D maybe TRBD2 (5 bases). The CDR3 totals 16 residues. CDR1 and CDR2 from the germline V gene are LGHNA and YSLEER. The ends were cut back, 0 bases at V and 0 bases at J, with 9 bases in the middle. CDR3 residues: CASSQEIGLAKNIQYF. CDR3 in DNA: TGCGCCAGCAGCCAAGAGATAGGACTAGCCAAAAACATTCAGTACTTC.

This clonotype was counted only a few times. At one end, the junction sequence differs from germline, possibly due to a read error. The V gene is TRBV20-1, the J gene TRBJ2-3; D is possibly TRBD2 (5 bases). CDR1 and CDR2 from the germline V gene are DFQATT and SNEGSKA (reference sequence). This CDR3 spans 17 amino acids. As DNA, the CDR3 is TGCTGTGCTAGAGGAGGCGGCAGCTCAACGCGCACAGATACGCAGTATTTT. This translates into CCARGGGSSTRTDTQYF.